These 28 T cell receptor beta chains came from one sample sequenced in a study of HIV-infected patients and healthy controls. All unsorted peripheral T cells were captured because whole blood was used without fractionation. cDNA was made from 500 ng RNA using alpha and beta constant primers. Separate chain-specific third strand synthesis with multiplexing indices produced the alpha and beta libraries. TCRdb independently ran MiXCR on the 5' RACE reads; one entry per CDR3 protein. The sample has 15,000 to 20,000 distinct CDR3 sequences, 12% seen once. The specimen was blood. The receptors derive from an adult in good health.

This clonotype was found a few times. V is TRBV28 and J is TRBJ2-5; D gene unclear. Trimming removed 4 bases from V and 1 base from J, with 7 bases in between. This CDR3 region has 13 residues. The V gene's germline CDR1 is MDHEN and CDR2 SYDVKM. The CDR3 nucleotides read TGTGCCAGCAGTTACCCAGCCCAAGAGACCCAGTACTTC. Its protein is CASSYPAQETQYF.

This clonotype was observed many times. The CDR3 DNA is TGCAGCGTTGAAGGGGGGCGAGAGACCCAGTACTTC. This encodes CSVEGGRETQYF. The V gene is TRBV29-1, the J gene TRBJ2-5; a weak D match, TRBD1 (6 bases). The germline V gene has CDR1 SQVTM and CDR2 ANQGSEA. This CDR3 region has 12 residues. Between the trimmed V and J ends, which lost 1 base and 4 bases, there was a span of 7 bases.

This clonotype was observed at least ten times. The rearrangement joins TRBV25-1 to TRBJ2-7, with 7 bases identical to TRBD1. Germline V gene lookup returns CDR1 MGHDK and CDR2 SYGVNS. The CDR3 is made up of 11 amino acids. V shed 7 bases and J 3 bases; nucleotides not matched to a gene: 0. CDR3 in DNA: TGTGCCAGCAACAGGGGCTACGAGCAGTACTTC. Translated: CASNRGYEQYF.

The V gene is TRBV7-2, the J gene TRBJ2-1; weak D call: TRBD1 (6 bases). Between the trimmed V and J ends, which lost 5 bases and 5 bases, there was a span of 13 bases. This CDR3 has 14 residues. CDR1 and CDR2 from the germline V gene are SGHTA and FQGNSA. The CDR3 reads CASSPWDTHNEQFF. The CDR3 DNA reads TGTGCCAGCAGCCCATGGGACACCCACAATGAGCAGTTCTTC.

The sample holds many counts of this clonotype. This rearrangement joins TRBV29-1 to TRBJ1-3, with unresolved D. CDR1 and CDR2 from the germline V gene are SQVTM and ANQGSEA. The CDR3 has 12 amino acids. The V end lost 7 bases, the J end lost 7 bases, and 14 bases lay between the germline ends. CDR3 nucleotides: TGCAGCGCCCGGACTACGATGAACACCATATATTTT. It is translated as CSARTTMNTIYF.

The J gene is TRBJ1-1, the V gene TRBV6-1; no clear D gene. This CDR3 is 12 amino acids long. The V end lost 3 bases, the J end lost 3 bases, and 5 bases lay between the germline ends. Germline-derived CDR1 and CDR2 are MNHNS and SASEGT. CDR3 loop: CASSEQDTEAFF. As DNA, the CDR3 is TGTGCCAGCAGTGAGCAGGACACTGAAGCTTTCTTT.

Only a few counts were recorded for this clonotype. V usage is TRBV27 and J usage is TRBJ2-7; D unclear. Between the trimmed V and J ends, which lost 5 bases and 0 bases, there was a span of 17 bases. The CDR3 length is 16 residues. Per the germline V gene, CDR1 is MNHEY and CDR2 is SMNVEV (reference sequence). Here the CDR3 reads CASSRLGSWSSYEQYF. The DNA of the CDR3 is TGTGCCAGCAGTCGCCTTGGGTCGTGGAGCTCCTACGAGCAGTACTTC.

This clonotype was observed many times. This chain connects TRBV30 to TRBJ2-3, with D possibly being TRBD2 (7 bases). Looked up from germline, CDR1 is GTSNPN and CDR2 is SVGIG (reference sequence). Trimming pared 1 base from V and 4 bases from J, leaving 12 bases between. This CDR3 is built from 14 residues. Written as DNA, the CDR3 is TGTGCCTGGAGTGAGGGGGGGGCCGCAGATACGCAGTATTTT. It codes for CAWSEGGAADTQYF.

The table lists this clonotype with a few counts. V usage is TRBV7-9 and J usage is TRBJ2-7, with D possibly being TRBD1 or TRBD2 (5 bases each). With 5 bases removed from V and 6 bases from J, the gap between germline ends came to 20 bases. The CDR3 runs 15 residues. Germline lookup yields CDR1 SEHNR and CDR2 FQNEAQ (reference sequence). CDR3 amino acids: CASSPGTGRVGEQYF. As DNA, the CDR3 is TGTGCCAGCAGCCCCGGGACGGGACGGGTGGGCGAGCAGTACTTC.

This clonotype was counted at least ten times. The V and J genes are TRBV7-2 and TRBJ2-4, with D maybe TRBD1 (6 bases). Germline V gene sequence: CDR1 SGHTA, CDR2 FQGNSA. Trimming removed 1 base from V and 0 bases from J, with 13 bases in between. The CDR3 spans 17 residues. The DNA for the CDR3 is TGTGCCAGCAGCTTAGGAAGGGGGACCGTAGCCAAAAACATTCAGTACTTC. It codes for CASSLGRGTVAKNIQYF.

This clonotype was counted many times. CDR3 sequence reads: CASSLVAPDTQYF. The CDR3 DNA follows: TGTGCCAGCAGCTTAGTTGCGCCAGATACGCAGTATTTT. This chain joins TRBV7-9 and TRBJ2-3, with D unresolved. The germline V and J ends were trimmed by 1 base and 4 bases, with 6 bases remaining between them. The germline gives CDR1 SEHNR, CDR2 FQNEAQ (reference sequence). This CDR3 spans 13 amino acids.

Notes on this clonotype: The junction departs from the called germline gene at one end, perhaps through a read error. This chain uses TRBV28 with TRBJ2-7; 7 positions agree with TRBD1. Looked up from germline, CDR1 is MDHEN and CDR2 is SYDVKM. The CDR3 runs to 13 residues. The CDR3 nucleotides read TGTGCCAGCAGCCCCGGGGACAGCGACGAGCAGGACTTC. Protein sequence: CASSPGDSDEQDF.

In this sample, this clonotype turned up many times. V usage is TRBV4-1 and J usage is TRBJ2-5; 11 nucleotides match TRBD2. The CDR3 runs to 19 residues. Looked up from germline, CDR1 is MGHRA and CDR2 is YSYEKL. Trimming cost V 3 bases and J 0 bases; bases outside gene matches: 12. The CDR3 region is CASSHPGLAGGPNQETQYF. CDR3 DNA: TGCGCCAGCAGCCACCCCGGGCTAGCGGGGGGCCCCAACCAAGAGACCCAGTACTTC.

This chain links TRBV7-2 with TRBJ1-5, with D perhaps TRBD1 (5 bases). Germline V gene sequence: CDR1 SGHTA, CDR2 FQGNSA. The CDR3 consists of 14 residues. V was shortened by 1 base and J by 9 bases, with 13 bases between the two germline ends. Here the CDR3 reads CASSLGDSRRPQHF. The DNA for the CDR3 is TGTGCCAGCAGCTTAGGGGACTCTCGGAGGCCCCAGCATTTT.

This chain connects TRBV7-3 to TRBJ1-1, with 8 bases matching TRBD1. Germline V gives CDR1 SGHTA, CDR2 FQGTGA. This CDR3 is built from 12 residues. Trimming removed 8 bases from V and 8 bases from J; junction bases left unmatched: 7. CDR3 bases: TGTGCCAGCCTCGCAGGGGGCGAGGAAGCTTTCTTT. Translation gives CASLAGGEEAFF.

J is TRBJ2-1 and V is TRBV2; D unclear. The CDR3 runs 11 residues. The ends were cut back, 9 bases at V and 9 bases at J, with 12 bases in the middle. Germline lookup yields CDR1 SNHLY and CDR2 FYNNEI. The CDR3, as DNA: TGTGCCAGTTGGCGATGGGGTGAGCAGTTCTTC. This translates into CASWRWGEQFF.

Only a few counts were recorded for this clonotype. The V call is TRBV20-1, the J call TRBJ2-3; the D gene could be TRBD1 or TRBD2 (6 bases each). CDR1 DFQATT and CDR2 SNEGSKA come from the germline V gene (reference sequence). The CDR3 runs 15 residues. Deletions cut 5 bases from V and 1 base from J, with 16 bases between. The CDR3 loop is CSAEFPGAGTDTQYF. Written as DNA, the CDR3 is TGCAGTGCTGAGTTCCCGGGGGCCGGCACAGATACGCAGTATTTT.

At least ten counts were recorded for this clonotype. The V call is TRBV18, the J call TRBJ1-5; D remains unclear. This CDR3 has 13 residues. CDR1 and CDR2 (germline): KGHSH, LQKENI. V was trimmed by 2 bases and J by 6 bases, leaving 8 bases between them. CDR3 region: CASSPGMAQPQHF. The DNA for the CDR3 is TGTGCCAGCTCACCAGGGATGGCTCAGCCCCAGCATTTT.

J is TRBJ2-2 and V is TRBV7-3; D gene unclear. The germline V gene has CDR1 SGHTA and CDR2 FQGTGA. The CDR3 runs 14 residues. Trimming stripped 4 bases from V and 0 bases from J, with 6 bases between. CDR3 residues: CASSSRPNTGELFF. The DNA of the CDR3 is TGTGCCAGCAGCTCCAGACCGAACACCGGGGAGCTGTTTTTT.

This clonotype is deemed medium-sized. The chain links TRBV12-3 or TRBV12-4 to TRBJ1-3; D not resolved. This CDR3 is built from 12 residues. V lost 2 bases and J lost 7, with 6 bases in between. DNA for the CDR3: TGTGCCAGCAGTTTAAGTTTCAACACCATATATTTT. Encoded protein: CASSLSFNTIYF.

This clonotype has only a few counts. The genes are TRBV6-5 and TRBJ2-7; D remains ambiguous. Trimming pared 5 bases from V and 5 bases from J, leaving 16 bases between. The CDR3 extends over 14 amino acids. The germline CDR1 and CDR2 sequences are MNHEY and SVGAGI. The CDR3 region has the DNA TGTGCCAGCAGTCCCGCAGTGGGGTCTAACGAGCAGTACTTC. This gives the protein CASSPAVGSNEQYF.

Ten or more counts support this clonotype. This chain connects TRBV5-1 to TRBJ1-2; no definite D call. Trimming removed 2 bases from V and 4 bases from J, with 12 bases in between. This CDR3 spans 14 amino acids. CDR1 SGHRS and CDR2 YFSETQ come from the germline V gene. This CDR3 reads CASSFNTRGYGYTF. CDR3 nucleotide sequence: TGCGCCAGCAGCTTTAATACGCGCGGCTATGGCTACACCTTC.

This clonotype appeared a few times. This chain connects TRBV12-3 or TRBV12-4 to TRBJ1-6; perhaps TRBD1 as D (6 bases). The CDR3 runs 16 residues. Trimming removed 1 base at V and 7 bases at J, with 14 bases between. In DNA form, the CDR3 reads TGTGCCAGCAGTTTAGGGTACACAGGGCTCAATTCACCCCTCCACTTT. Translating it yields CASSLGYTGLNSPLHF.

This clonotype rates as medium-sized. The chain employs TRBV6-6 and TRBJ2-7; D is uncertain. Germline CDR1 is MNHNY and CDR2 is SVGAGI (reference sequence). Deletions cut 5 bases from V and 3 bases from J, with 8 bases between. The CDR3 is made up of 12 amino acids. The CDR3 reads CASSPDRYEQYF. The CDR3 DNA reads as TGTGCCAGCAGTCCGGACCGCTACGAGCAGTACTTC.

Many counts were recorded for this clonotype. The rearrangement links TRBV30 to TRBJ2-1; D is tentatively TRBD1 or TRBD2 (5 bases each). The CDR3 is 14 amino acids. V lost 0 bases, J lost 6 bases, and 12 bases lay in between. CDR1 and CDR2 (germline): GTSNPN, SVGIG (reference sequence). CDR3 DNA sequence: TGTGCCTGGAGTGTCTGGGGGAGCGGCAATGAGCAGTTCTTC. It specifies CAWSVWGSGNEQFF.

In its sample, this clonotype was seen a few times. This sequence joins TRBV20-1 and TRBJ1-1; no clear D gene. The germline V and J ends were trimmed by 5 bases and 1 base, with 14 bases remaining between them. The CDR3 runs to 14 residues. Germline V CDR1 and CDR2: DFQATT, SNEGSKA (reference sequence). The CDR3 nucleotides read TGCAGTGCTTTAGTAGCAGGACCGAACACTGAAGCTTTCTTT. This sequence encodes CSALVAGPNTEAFF.

The chain recombines TRBV19 with TRBJ1-5, with 8 bases lining up with TRBD1. Per the germline V gene, CDR1 is LNHDA and CDR2 is SQIVND (reference sequence). V trimming: 5 bases; J trimming: 2 bases; junction bases outside the gene matches: 8. The CDR3 sequence is 16 residues long. The CDR3 bases are TGTGCCAGTAGTCCGCTCGACAGGGGAGGCAATCAGCCCCAGCATTTT. Translating gives CASSPLDRGGNQPQHF.

In this sample, this clonotype is medium-sized. This rearrangement joins TRBV25-1 to TRBJ1-2, with 7 bases matching TRBD1. This CDR3 is built from 13 residues. Germline values: CDR1 MGHDK, CDR2 SYGVNS. Trimming at V came to 4 bases and at J to 8 bases, leaving 7 bases not matched to a gene. The CDR3 reads CASSAQTGAGYTF. The DNA of the CDR3 is TGTGCCAGCAGTGCCCAAACAGGGGCCGGCTACACCTTC.